This TCR beta chain was identified during a study of cytomegalovirus exposure and HLA in healthy donors. Study information: As an earlier analysis found, 150 million to 200 million T cells yielded 100 million to 130 million unique TCR beta sequences. HLA-typed donors contributed around 82 million unique TCRs, which were held in an early data release.

PCR amplification relied on 60 Vbeta primers (plus 13 Jbeta primers). The data were produced by immunoSEQ multiplex PCR, yet TCRdb's version contains in-frame clones alone and is incomplete. The sample shows 95,000 to 150,000 clones, 15% of them seen only once. This clone has only a few counts. As yet, its antigen is unknown. CDR1 is SGHVS, CDR2 FNYEAQ, per germline. V lost 5 bases, J lost 7 bases, and 16 bases stayed unmatched. The CDR3 runs 16 residues. Study results and caveats: For cytomegalovirus status, the classifier reportedly gave diagnoses with high specificity and sensitivity.

The TCR originated in a young woman in good health and CMV-seronegative. This chain uses TRBV7-6 with TRBJ2-7; 8 bases fit TRBD1. The material sequenced was PBMCs. Here the CDR3 reads CASSPLRGQGAREQYF. CDR3 DNA: TGTGCCAGCAGCCCACTACGGGGCCAGGGGGCACGGGAGCAGTACTTC.